This record covers a single TCR beta chain. The antigen remains unidentified. This CDR3 is 14 amino acids long. Per the germline V gene, CDR1 is LNHDA and CDR2 is SQIVND (reference sequence). V lost 5 bases, J lost 5 bases, and 15 bases lay in between. It was with 60 Vbeta and 13 Jbeta primers that the PCR ran. Assay used: immunoSEQ multiplex PCR; TCRdb lists only in-frame clones, some missing. The table includes tens of thousands of clones, 75% to 90% detected once. The data derive from a study of cytomegalovirus exposure and HLA in healthy donors. Study outcomes and limitations: In a later analysis, V- and J-gene trimming of beta chains associated with a DCLRE1C missense variant, replicated independently.

Sequenced sample: PBMCs. The rearrangement uses TRBV19 and TRBJ2-5, with D possibly being TRBD1 (5 bases). The TCR was taken from a man aged 50 to 59 in good health and CMV-seropositive. CDR3 nucleotides: TGTGCCAGTAGTCTTCAGGGAAATTCGGAGACCCAGTACTTC. Protein product: CASSLQGNSETQYF.